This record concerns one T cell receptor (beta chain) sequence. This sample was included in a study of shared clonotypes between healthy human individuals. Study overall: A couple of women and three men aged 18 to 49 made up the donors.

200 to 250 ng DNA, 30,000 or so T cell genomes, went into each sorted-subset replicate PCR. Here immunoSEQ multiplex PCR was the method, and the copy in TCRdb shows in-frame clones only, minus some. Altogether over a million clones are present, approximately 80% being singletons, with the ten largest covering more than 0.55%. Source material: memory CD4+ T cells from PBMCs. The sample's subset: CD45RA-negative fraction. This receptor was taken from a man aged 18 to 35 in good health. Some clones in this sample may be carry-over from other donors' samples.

The CDR3 protein is CASSRVRVELITDTQYF. CDR3 sequence (DNA): TGTGCCAGTAGTCGTGTACGCGTCGAGCTCATCACAGATACGCAGTATTTT. The V and J genes are TRBV19 and TRBJ2-3; D unclear. This CDR3 is 17 amino acids long. Germline-derived CDR1 and CDR2 are LNHDA and SQIVND (reference sequence). The V gene lost 5 bases and the J gene lost 2 bases, with 20 bases spanning the gap.